The rows below give T cell receptor beta chains drawn from one sample of a study of T cells in Graves' hyperthyroidism and ophthalmopathy. In TCRdb, the multiplex PCR reads were re-called with MiXCR into one record per CDR3 protein. The table records 610,000 or so distinct CDR3 sequences, 40% to 55% of them present only once. The sequencing input was peripheral blood or thyroid tissue (not recorded which). The receptors were sampled from a young woman with Graves' hyperthyroidism. Each CDR3 is given with its conserved first and last residue. D genes are given only for firm matches. Not all rows give a size; the values are once, few, many and, for expanded clones, a class.

>TRBV29-1|NA|TRBJ2-2|NA
CSVKRGPTNGELFF
TGCAGCGTCAAACGGGGCCCAACAAATGGGGAGCTGTTTTTT
>TRBV2|TRBD2|TRBJ2-7|many
CASIYGTNSYEQYF
TGTGCCAGCATCTATGGGACTAACTCCTACGAGCAGTACTTC
>TRBV29-1|TRBD1|TRBJ2-6|NA
CSVGGQGASGANVLTF
TGCAGCGTTGGGGGGCAGGGGGCCTCTGGGGCCAACGTCCTGACTTTC
>TRBV19|TRBD2|TRBJ2-7|many
CASSSRLAGDWNEQYF
TGTGCCAGTAGTTCGCGACTAGCGGGAGATTGGAACGAGCAGTACTTC
>TRBV7-2|NA|TRBJ2-7|NA
CASSVRDIRTSEQYF
TGTGCCAGCAGCGTCCGGGATATCAGGACGTCCGAGCAGTACTTC
>TRBV7-6|NA|TRBJ1-2|NA
CASRGAAGGYTF
TGTGCCAGCAGGGGGGCAGCGGGTGGCTACACCTTC
>TRBV19|TRBD1|TRBJ1-2|many
CASSPRGQAYGYTF
TGTGCCAGTAGCCCAAGGGGACAGGCCTATGGCTACACCTTC
>TRBV5-1|NA|TRBJ1-5|many
CASSLETDQPQHF
TGCGCCAGCAGCTTGGAGACAGATCAGCCCCAGCATTTT
>TRBV7-2|TRBD1|TRBJ1-1|once
CASSHIWTGANGAFF
TGTGCCAGCAGCCATATTTGGACAGGGGCAAACGGGGCTTTCTTT
>TRBV19|TRBD1|TRBJ2-2|many
CASSKTGETGELFF
TGTGCCAGTAGTAAGACAGGGGAAACCGGGGAGCTGTTTTTT
>TRBV4-1|NA|TRBJ2-2|NA
CASSRPGTTGELFF
TGCGCCAGCAGCCGACCGGGAACCACCGGGGAGCTGTTTTTT
>TRBV7-9|NA|TRBJ2-5|many
CASSLRREEETQYF
TGTGCCAGCAGCTTACGTAGGGAAGAGGAGACCCAGTACTTC
>TRBV29-1|NA|TRBJ2-2|once
CSVDGSGELFF
TGCAGCGTTGACGGTAGCGGGGAGCTGTTTTTT
>TRBV11-2|NA|TRBJ2-5|many
CASSPVSQWETQYF
TGTGCCAGCAGCCCCGTCTCCCAGTGGGAGACCCAGTACTTC
>TRBV19|NA|TRBJ2-7|NA
CASSTHHSKRSSYEQYF
TGTGCCAGTAGTACCCATCATTCGAAGCGGTCGAGCTACGAGCAGTACTTC
>TRBV2|NA|TRBJ2-5|many
CASSATSGTLETQYF
TGTGCCAGCAGTGCAACCTCCGGGACTTTAGAGACCCAGTACTTC
>TRBV20-1|NA|TRBJ2-5|few
CSARDGGETQYF
TGCAGTGCTAGAGATGGGGGAGAGACCCAGTACTTC
>TRBV12-3/TRBV12-4|NA|TRBJ1-1|few
CASSPPGRMNTEAFF
TGTGCCAGCTCACCACCGGGAAGAATGAACACTGAAGCTTTCTTT
>TRBV20-1|TRBD1|TRBJ2-2|few
CSARAWGQARLAGELFF
TGCAGTGCTAGGGCCTGGGGACAGGCCCGTCTGGCCGGGGAGCTGTTTTTT
>TRBV25-1|NA|TRBJ2-6|few
CASSYYAQVSPSGANVLTF
TGTGCCAGCAGTTACTACGCCCAGGTATCCCCCTCTGGGGCCAACGTCCTGACTTTC
>TRBV11-3|NA|TRBJ1-1|NA
CASSSEGTLNTEAFF
TGTGCCAGCAGCTCAGAAGGTACCTTGAACACTGAAGCTTTCTTT
>TRBV7-2|TRBD2|TRBJ2-6|NA
CASSRRLAGEGANVLTF
TGTGCCAGCAGCCGCAGACTAGCGGGGGAAGGGGCCAACGTCCTGACTTTC
>TRBV7-9|TRBD1|TRBJ1-4|NA
CASRPLPDREGEKLFF
TGTGCCAGCAGACCACTTCCGGACAGGGAAGGGGAAAAACTGTTTTTT
>TRBV19|NA|TRBJ1-1|many
CASSNPSGGDLEAFF
TGTGCCAGTAGTAACCCGAGTGGGGGCGACCTTGAAGCTTTCTTT
>TRBV7-6|TRBD1|TRBJ2-5|many
CASSLATGYQETQYF
TGTGCCAGCAGCTTAGCGACAGGGTACCAAGAGACCCAGTACTTC
>TRBV7-2|TRBD1|TRBJ2-5|NA
CASSLTGF
TGTGCCAGCAGCTTGACAGGGTTC
>TRBV29-1|NA|TRBJ2-7|NA
CSVAPAPNSYEQYF
TGCAGCGTAGCTCCAGCGCCCAACTCCTACGAGCAGTACTTC
>TRBV27|NA|TRBJ2-7|NA
CATRVEGLVEQYF
TGTGCCACCCGGGTCGAAGGGTTGGTAGAGCAGTACTTC
>TRBV7-2|NA|TRBJ1-2|NA
CASSPGSSGNTF
TGTGCCAGCAGCCCGGGGAGCTCTGGAAACACCTTC
>TRBV10-3|NA|TRBJ1-1|NA
CAISEESLIEAFF
TGTGCCATCAGTGAGGAGTCCCTAATTGAAGCTTTCTTT
>TRBV24-1|TRBD1|TRBJ2-5|NA
CATSDRQGRETQYF
TGTGCCACCAGTGACCGACAGGGGCGCGAGACCCAGTACTTC
>TRBV11-2|NA|TRBJ1-6|many
CASSYLAGGRNSPLHF
TGTGCCAGCAGCTACTTGGCGGGGGGCCGTAATTCACCCCTCCACTTT
>TRBV7-2|TRBD2|TRBJ2-1|NA
CASSRSLTGGSLEQFF
TGTGCCAGCAGCCGCAGTTTGACGGGAGGGTCTCTTGAGCAGTTCTTC
>TRBV6-5|NA|TRBJ2-7|NA
CASSYGPTGELYF
TGTGCCAGCAGTTACGGGCCCACCGGGGAGCTGTACTTC
>TRBV9|TRBD2|TRBJ2-1|NA
CASSAPGTSGRARYNEQFF
TGTGCCAGCAGCGCTCCCGGGACTAGCGGGAGGGCCAGGTACAATGAGCAGTTCTTC
>TRBV7-2|NA|TRBJ2-4|once
CASSPQTAAKNIQYF
TGTGCCAGCAGCCCTCAGACAGCAGCCAAAAACATTCAGTACTTC
>TRBV7-9|NA|TRBJ2-6|NA
CASSPTRTYSGANVLTF
TGTGCCAGCAGCCCCACTAGGACCTACTCTGGGGCCAACGTCCTGACTTTC
>TRBV7-7|TRBD2|TRBJ2-5|many
CASSSELAGGWETQYF
TGTGCCAGCAGCTCAGAACTAGCGGGAGGTTGGGAGACCCAGTACTTC
>TRBV2|TRBD2|TRBJ2-7|many
CASRAVREDEQYF
TGTGCCAGCAGGGCCGTGCGGGAGGACGAGCAGTACTTC
>TRBV7-3|NA|TRBJ2-5|NA
CASSSIPEETQYF
TGTGCCAGCAGCTCAATCCCAGAAGAGACCCAGTACTTC
>TRBV6-5|NA|TRBJ1-6|NA
CASSYSNPGLSSYNSPLHF
TGTGCCAGCAGTTACTCGAACCCAGGCCTGAGCTCCTATAATTCACCCCTCCACTTT
>TRBV7-6|TRBD1|TRBJ2-5|NA
CASSPGQGTQYF
TGTGCCAGCAGTCCGGGACAGGGGACCCAGTACTTC
>TRBV15|NA|TRBJ1-2|NA
CATGRDASYGYTF
TGTGCCACCGGCAGAGATGCTTCCTATGGCTACACCTTC
>TRBV10-3|NA|TRBJ2-3|many
CAISAPASGSDTQYF
TGTGCCATCAGTGCCCCGGCCTCTGGGTCAGATACGCAGTATTTT
>TRBV14|NA|TRBJ1-3|many
CASSRIERNTIYF
TGTGCCAGCAGCCGCATCGAACGAAACACCATATATTTT
>TRBV2|TRBD1|TRBJ1-2|many
CASSPQGQGFGYTF
TGTGCCAGCAGTCCCCAGGGACAGGGGTTTGGCTACACCTTC
>TRBV5-1|NA|TRBJ1-2|many
CASSPDPFDRIYGYTF
TGCGCCAGCAGCCCGGACCCATTCGACAGGATCTATGGCTACACCTTC
>TRBV24-1|NA|TRBJ1-5|many
CATSDTDSRNQPQHF
TGTGCCACCAGTGATACGGACAGCCGCAATCAGCCCCAGCATTTT
>TRBV12-3/TRBV12-4|NA|TRBJ1-1|many
CASTQGQGNTEAFF
TGTGCCAGCACCCAAGGGCAGGGGAACACTGAAGCTTTCTTT
>TRBV7-9|TRBD2|TRBJ2-5|many
CASSPTSGSLTQYF
TGTGCCAGCAGCCCTACTAGCGGGAGTTTAACCCAGTACTTC
>TRBV12-3/TRBV12-4|TRBD2|TRBJ2-7|NA
CASSSVAGGPYEQYF
TGTGCCAGCAGTTCTGTAGCGGGAGGGCCCTACGAGCAGTACTTC
>TRBV6-5|NA|TRBJ1-5|NA
CASSADFGNQHF
TGTGCCAGCAGTGCGGACTTCGGGAACCAGCATTTT
>TRBV7-8|TRBD2|TRBJ2-2|many
CASPPGGGVNTGELFF
TGTGCCAGCCCCCCGGGGGGTGGAGTAAACACCGGGGAGCTGTTTTTT